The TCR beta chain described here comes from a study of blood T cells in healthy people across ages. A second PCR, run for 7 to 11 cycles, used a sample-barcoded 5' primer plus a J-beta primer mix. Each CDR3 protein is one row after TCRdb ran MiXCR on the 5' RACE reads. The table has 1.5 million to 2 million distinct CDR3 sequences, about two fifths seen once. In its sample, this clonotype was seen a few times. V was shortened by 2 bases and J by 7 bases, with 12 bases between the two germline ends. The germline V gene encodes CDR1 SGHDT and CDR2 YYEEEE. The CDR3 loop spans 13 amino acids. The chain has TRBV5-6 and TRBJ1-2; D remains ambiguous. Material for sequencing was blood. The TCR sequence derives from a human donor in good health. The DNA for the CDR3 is TGTGCCAGCAGCTTTCCCTCACCGCTTGGCTACACCTTC. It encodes CASSFPSPLGYTF.